This TCR beta chain came from a study of blood T cell repertoires in COVID-19. TCRdb's table, derived via immunoSEQ multiplex PCR, lists solely in-frame clones and lacks some. Of fewer than 350,000 clones in the sample, under 90% were seen once. The receptor was derived from a man in his 60s who had recovered from COVID-19. Sequenced input: PBMCs or T cells enriched from blood (not recorded which).

The CDR3 protein is CASSFLNIQYF. CDR3 nucleotides: TGTGCCAGCAGCTTTCTAAACATTCAGTACTTC. V gene TRBV7-9 combines with J gene TRBJ2-4; D remains ambiguous. V lost 3 bases and J lost 6, with 3 bases in between. This CDR3 has 11 residues. Germline V gene data show CDR1 as SEHNR and CDR2 as FQNEAQ (reference sequence).